This T cell receptor beta chain was recovered during a study of blood T cell repertoires in COVID-19. About the research overall: T cells, B-cell-depleted T cells, or PBMCs supplied cDNA or gDNA.

Those enrolled in Seattle joined during active infection and were followed longitudinally afterward. Produced via immunoSEQ multiplex PCR; TCRdb's table is partial and in-frame only. The sample consists of approximately 300,000 clones, 88% of them appearing once. The TCR was taken from a woman aged 25 to 39 with COVID-19, enrolled during active disease. The sequenced material came from peripheral blood.

CDR3: CASSVAGTEAFF. CDR3 coding DNA: TGTGCCAGCAGCGTAGCCGGGACTGAAGCTTTCTTT. This sequence joins TRBV9 and TRBJ1-1; D call uncertain. V shed 0 bases and J shed 5 bases, with 5 bases lying between them. The CDR3 covers 12 residues. CDR1 and CDR2 from the germline V gene are SGDLS and YYNGEE.